Following are 27 T cell receptor beta chains from one sample sequenced in a study of cytomegalovirus exposure and HLA in healthy donors. PCR employed 60 Vbeta and 13 Jbeta primers. Clones were read by immunoSEQ multiplex PCR, and TCRdb kept only the in-frame ones, dropping some. The sample shows approximately 130,000 clones, around three fifths of them seen only once. Specimen: PBMCs. All receptors derive from a woman aged 35 to 49 in good health and CMV-seronegative.

The gene calls are TRBV11-3 and TRBJ2-7, with TRBD1 matching over 7 bases. V lost 3 bases to trimming and J lost 7 bases; unmatched junction nucleotides: 9. The germline CDR1 and CDR2 sequences are SGHNT and YENEEA. CDR3 size: 14 residues. CDR3 DNA: TGTGCCAGCAGCTTGGACAGGAGGTCTGGAGAGCAGTACTTC. As protein: CASSLDRRSGEQYF.

The chain is built from TRBV7-3 and TRBJ1-1; TRBD1 agrees at 8 bases. The V and J ends lost 5 bases and 11 bases, in that order; junction bases with no gene match: 10. This CDR3 spans 13 amino acids. CDR1 and CDR2 (germline): SGHTA, FQGTGA. CDR3 bases: TGTGCCAGCAGCGAAGACAGGGGTCGTCGGGCTTTCTTT. This encodes CASSEDRGRRAFF.

This clone has a handful of counts. The V call is TRBV18, the J call TRBJ2-7; D might be TRBD2 (5 bases). This CDR3 has 15 residues. Germline assignment: CDR1 KGHSH and CDR2 LQKENI. The V and J ends lost 3 bases and 0 bases respectively, with 12 bases between them. CDR3 bases: TGTGCCAGCTCACCTAATGACGGAGGCTCCTACGAGCAGTACTTC. Translating gives CASSPNDGGSYEQYF.

The CDR3: CASSQDFSPRYF. Written as DNA, the CDR3 is TGCGCCAGCAGCCAAGACTTCTCTCCCCGGTATTTT. V and J are TRBV4-1 and TRBJ2-3; no definite D call. The CDR3 totals 12 residues. V was pared by 0 bases and J by 14 bases, with 12 bases between. Germline V gene data show CDR1 as MGHRA and CDR2 as YSYEKL.

This chain links TRBV30 with TRBJ1-6; the D is unclear. The CDR3 loop spans 13 amino acids. V lost 8 bases and J 7 bases, leaving 15 bases between the germline ends. Germline V gives CDR1 GTSNPN, CDR2 SVGIG (reference sequence). The CDR3 spells CAGSRNLNSPLHF. In DNA, the CDR3 is TGTGCCGGCAGCAGGAACCTGAATTCACCCCTCCACTTT. Complete variable domain (other parts from reference TRBV30 and TRBJ1-6): SQTIHQWPATLVQPVGSPLSLECTVEGTSNPNLYWYRQAAGRGLQLLFYSVGIGQISSEVPQNLSASRPQDRQFILSSKKLLLSDSGFYLCAGSRNLNSPLHFGNGTRLTVT.

The rearrangement links TRBV5-1 to TRBJ1-6; weak D call: TRBD1 (6 bases). V gave up 4 bases and J gave up 4 bases, with 12 bases separating them. This CDR3 is built from 15 residues. Germline V gives CDR1 SGHRS, CDR2 YFSETQ. The CDR3 is CASSPEGGYNSPLHF. The CDR3 coding sequence is TGCGCCAGCAGCCCCGAGGGGGGGTATAATTCACCCCTCCACTTT.

This clone appeared once. The CDR3: CASSLVGQGYSPLHF. DNA for the CDR3: TGTGCCAGCAGCTTGGTGGGACAGGGATATTCACCCCTCCACTTT. The chain recombines TRBV5-6 with TRBJ1-6; 9 bases map to TRBD1. This CDR3 has 15 residues. Germline CDR1 reads SGHDT; CDR2 reads YYEEEE. The J segment lost 8 bases and the V segment lost 0 bases, leaving 3 bases of the junction unmatched.

The V call is TRBV30, the J call TRBJ1-1, with TRBD1 as a possible D gene (5 bases). V was trimmed by 3 bases and J by 1 base, leaving 18 bases between them. CDR3 length: 16 residues. Germline V gene sequence: CDR1 GTSNPN, CDR2 SVGIG (reference sequence). CDR3 DNA: TGTGCCTGGAGCCCAGGCTTGACAGTACGGAACACTGAAGCTTTCTTT. This codes for CAWSPGLTVRNTEAFF.

V is TRBV7-2 and J is TRBJ2-2; TRBD2 is a possible D gene (5 bases). The CDR3 has 16 residues. The ends were cut back, 5 bases at V and 7 bases at J, with 20 bases in the middle. Germline CDR1 and CDR2: SGHTA and FQGNSA. Here the CDR3 DNA reads TGTGCCAGCAGCAAAGAGGCCCCTAGCTTTAGCGGGGAGCTGTTTTTT. It codes for CASSKEAPSFSGELFF.

The table lists this clone with a few counts. This sequence joins TRBV6-1 and TRBJ1-3; D not resolved. This CDR3 is built from 14 residues. Germline V CDR1 and CDR2: MNHNS, SASEGT. Deletions cut 10 bases from V and 0 bases from J, with 13 bases between. This CDR3 is CATQTEYSGNTIYF. The CDR3 DNA is TGTGCCACCCAAACGGAGTACTCTGGAAACACCATATATTTT.

The genes are TRBV30 and TRBJ2-7; maybe TRBD2 (5 bases). V was cut by 1 base and J by 4 bases, with 8 bases left in between. Germline CDR1 GTSNPN, CDR2 SVGIG (reference sequence). The length of the CDR3 is 12 residues. CDR3 in DNA: TGTGCCTGGAGTGGAGGGCCGTACGAGCAGTACTTC. It encodes CAWSGGPYEQYF.

The chain carries TRBV7-6 and TRBJ1-1; 8 bases align to TRBD1. The trim removed 4 bases at V and 5 bases at J, leaving 9 bases unmatched. The CDR3 extends over 15 amino acids. CDR1 is SGHVS, CDR2 FNYEAQ, per germline. The CDR3 is CASSSQGQGGTEAFF. Here the CDR3 DNA reads TGTGCCAGCAGCTCACAAGGACAGGGTGGGACTGAAGCTTTCTTT.

The chain employs TRBV7-2 and TRBJ1-1; TRBD1 is a possible D gene (6 bases). Germline loops: CDR1 SGHTA, CDR2 FQGNSA. The V end lost 2 bases, the J end lost 1 base, and 8 bases lay between the germline ends. The CDR3 is 14 amino acids. The CDR3 DNA follows: TGTGCCAGCAGCTTAAGGGACAAGAACACTGAAGCTTTCTTT. Translating gives CASSLRDKNTEAFF.

The gene calls are TRBV5-1 and TRBJ2-1; 11 nucleotides align to TRBD2. Germline V CDR1 and CDR2: SGHRS, YFSETQ. This CDR3 region has 16 residues. The ends lost 4 bases at V and 5 bases at J; junction bases unmatched: 8. The CDR3 coding sequence is TGCGCCAGCAGCCCGCTGCTAGCGGGGGGCGACAATGAGCAGTTCTTC. This gives the protein CASSPLLAGGDNEQFF.

This chain uses TRBV6-1 with TRBJ2-5, with 15 bases matching TRBD2. The germline CDR1 and CDR2 sequences are MNHNS and SASEGT. J lost 2 bases, V lost 3 bases, and 1 base had no gene match. CDR3 size: 16 residues. In nucleotides, the CDR3 is TGTGCCAGCAGTGATGGGACTAGCGGGGGGCAAGAGACCCAGTACTTC. The encoded protein is CASSDGTSGGQETQYF.

The V call is TRBV19, the J call TRBJ2-5; perhaps TRBD1 as D (6 bases). CDR1 and CDR2 from the germline V gene are LNHDA and SQIVND (reference sequence). Trimming stripped 2 bases from V and 4 bases from J, with 8 bases between. There are 13 residues in the CDR3. CDR3 protein: CASSITGRETQYF. The DNA for the CDR3 is TGTGCCAGTAGTATAACAGGGAGAGAGACCCAGTACTTC.

This clone was counted between two and nine times. The same CDR3 can be traced to other DNA sequences in this sample. The rearrangement uses TRBV5-4 and TRBJ2-7, with 10 nucleotides matching TRBD1. J gave up 2 bases and V 5 bases, and 4 bases lay outside the gene matches. This CDR3 is 14 amino acids long. Germline V gene lookup returns CDR1 SGHNT and CDR2 YYREEE (reference sequence). The CDR3 loop is CASSAGQGAYEQYF. CDR3 DNA: TGTGCCAGCAGTGCCGGACAGGGGGCCTACGAGCAGTACTTC.

Only a few counts were recorded for this clone. The rearrangement links TRBV6-5 to TRBJ1-1; D gene uncertain. V was shortened by 7 bases and J by 6 bases, with 15 bases between the two germline ends. Germline V CDR1 and CDR2: MNHEY, SVGAGI. CDR3 length: 13 amino acids. The CDR3 DNA sequence: TGTGCCAGCATAGCGGTGGTTGGAGCTGAAGCTTTCTTT. Translating it yields CASIAVVGAEAFF.

This clone has only a few counts. The chain links TRBV6-1 to TRBJ2-1; 9 bases fit TRBD1. Germline CDR1 is MNHNS and CDR2 is SASEGT. CDR3 length equals 16 residues. The V and J ends lost 1 base and 2 bases, in that order; junction bases with no gene match: 3. The CDR3 sequence: CASSEEDRGTYNEQFF. The CDR3 DNA reads as TGTGCCAGCAGTGAAGAGGACAGGGGAACCTACAATGAGCAGTTCTTC.

The V call is TRBV4-1, the J call TRBJ1-1, with TRBD1 matching over 7 bases. The junction had 6 bases not matched to a gene; V was cut back by 1 base and J by 1 base. The CDR3 totals 16 residues. CDR1 is MGHRA, CDR2 YSYEKL, per germline. Here the CDR3 reads CASSQVAGGPNTEAFF. The CDR3, as DNA: TGCGCCAGCAGCCAAGTGGCAGGGGGTCCGAACACTGAAGCTTTCTTT.

This clone was counted only a few times. This sequence joins TRBV11-2 and TRBJ2-2, with a possible D match to TRBD1 (5 bases). V gave up 0 bases and J gave up 4 bases, with 12 bases separating them. Germline assignment: CDR1 SGHAT and CDR2 FQNNGV. There are 16 residues in the CDR3. The DNA for the CDR3 is TGTGCCAGCAGCTTAGATTTCAGGGCCGGCACCGGGGAGCTGTTTTTT. It specifies CASSLDFRAGTGELFF.

This clone was seen once. V usage is TRBV7-9 and J usage is TRBJ2-3; 7 positions match TRBD1. The germline V gene has CDR1 SEHNR and CDR2 FQNEAQ (reference sequence). This CDR3 is 15 amino acids long. Trimming removed 5 bases from V and 5 bases from J; junction bases left unmatched: 10. The CDR3 nucleotides are TGTGCCAGCAGCAACAGGGGCCAGATTCAAGATACGCAGTATTTT. This sequence encodes CASSNRGQIQDTQYF.

V and J are TRBV5-6 and TRBJ1-1; 8 positions match TRBD1. V gave up 4 bases and J gave up 6 bases; unmatched junction bases: 5. CDR1 SGHDT and CDR2 YYEEEE come from the germline V gene. CDR3 length: 13 amino acids. CDR3 in amino acids: CASSPDRDAEAFF. As DNA, the CDR3 is TGTGCCAGCAGCCCGGACAGGGATGCTGAAGCTTTCTTT.

This clone was seen only once. A read error may account for a junction end that differs from germline. The chain recombines TRBV29-1 with TRBJ1-1; D unclear. The germline V gene encodes CDR1 SQVTM and CDR2 ANQGSEA. This CDR3 contains 10 residues. The CDR3 nucleotides are TGCAGCACCGAGGTCACTAAAGCTTTCTTT. It specifies CSTEVTKAFF.

V usage is TRBV29-1 and J usage is TRBJ1-1; D uncertain. V was cut by 0 bases and J by 2 bases, with 10 bases left in between. This CDR3 is 14 amino acids long. CDR1 is SQVTM and CDR2 is ANQGSEA in the germline V gene. For the CDR3, the DNA is TGCAGCGTTGAAGACGCATACAGTAACACTGAAGCTTTCTTT. Its protein product is CSVEDAYSNTEAFF.

The rearrangement uses TRBV9 and TRBJ2-1, with 12 bases that match TRBD2. Germline loops: CDR1 SGDLS, CDR2 YYNGEE. The junction had 4 bases not matched to a gene; V was cut back by 0 bases and J by 0 bases. The CDR3 loop spans 18 amino acids. Here the CDR3 reads CASSVGLAGGSSYNEQFF. CDR3 DNA: TGTGCCAGCAGCGTAGGGCTAGCGGGGGGGAGCTCCTACAATGAGCAGTTCTTC.

This clone was observed a single time. V gene TRBV4-3 combines with J gene TRBJ1-1; 8 bases line up with TRBD1. The CDR3 totals 14 residues. Germline V gene sequence: CDR1 LGHNA, CDR2 YSLEER. J lost 4 bases, V lost 5 bases, and 6 bases had no gene match. The CDR3 spells CASSTDRAFTEAFF. The DNA for the CDR3 is TGCGCCAGCAGCACGGACAGGGCTTTCACTGAAGCTTTCTTT.